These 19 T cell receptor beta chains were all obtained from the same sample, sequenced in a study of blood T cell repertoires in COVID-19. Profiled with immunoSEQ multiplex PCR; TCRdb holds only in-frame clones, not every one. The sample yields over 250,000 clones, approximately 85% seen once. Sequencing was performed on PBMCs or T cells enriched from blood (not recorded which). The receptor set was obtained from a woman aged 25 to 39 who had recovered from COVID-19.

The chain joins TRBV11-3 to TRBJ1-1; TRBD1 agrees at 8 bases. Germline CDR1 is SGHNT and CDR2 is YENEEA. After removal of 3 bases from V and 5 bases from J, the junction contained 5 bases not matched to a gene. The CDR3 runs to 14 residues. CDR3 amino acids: CASSFTTGGTEAFF. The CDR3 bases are TGTGCCAGCAGCTTTACAACAGGGGGTACTGAAGCTTTCTTT. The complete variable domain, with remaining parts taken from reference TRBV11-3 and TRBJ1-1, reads EAGVVQSPRYKIIEKKQPVAFWCNPISGHNTLYWYLQNLGQGPELLIRYENEEAVDDSQLPKDRFSAERLKGVDSTLKIQPAELGDSAVYLCASSFTTGGTEAFFGQGTRLTVV.

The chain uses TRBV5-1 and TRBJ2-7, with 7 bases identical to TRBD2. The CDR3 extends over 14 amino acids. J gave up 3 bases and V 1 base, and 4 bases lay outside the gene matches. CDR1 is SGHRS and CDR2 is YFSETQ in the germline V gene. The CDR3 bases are TGCGCCAGCAGCTTGTCACGGGGGGTCTACGAGCAGTACTTC. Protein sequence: CASSLSRGVYEQYF.

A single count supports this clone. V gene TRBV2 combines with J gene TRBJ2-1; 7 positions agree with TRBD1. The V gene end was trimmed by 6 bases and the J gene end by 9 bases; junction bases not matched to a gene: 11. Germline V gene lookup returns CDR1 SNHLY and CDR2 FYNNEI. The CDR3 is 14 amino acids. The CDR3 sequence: CASRPGQALGEQFF. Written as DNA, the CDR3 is TGTGCCAGCAGGCCTGGACAGGCTCTAGGTGAGCAGTTCTTC.

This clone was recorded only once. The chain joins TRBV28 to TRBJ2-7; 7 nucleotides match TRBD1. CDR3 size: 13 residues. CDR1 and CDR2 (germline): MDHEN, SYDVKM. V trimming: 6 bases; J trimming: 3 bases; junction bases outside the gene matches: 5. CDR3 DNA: TGTGCCAGCAGCGGACAGGTCAACTACGAGCAGTACTTC. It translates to CASSGQVNYEQYF.

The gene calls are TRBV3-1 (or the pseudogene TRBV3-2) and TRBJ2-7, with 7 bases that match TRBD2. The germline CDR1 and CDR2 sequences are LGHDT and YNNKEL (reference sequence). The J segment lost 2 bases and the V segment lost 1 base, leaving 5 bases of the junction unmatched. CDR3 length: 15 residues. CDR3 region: CASSQVAGVTYEQYF. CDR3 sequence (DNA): TGTGCCAGCAGCCAAGTTGCGGGAGTAACCTACGAGCAGTACTTC.

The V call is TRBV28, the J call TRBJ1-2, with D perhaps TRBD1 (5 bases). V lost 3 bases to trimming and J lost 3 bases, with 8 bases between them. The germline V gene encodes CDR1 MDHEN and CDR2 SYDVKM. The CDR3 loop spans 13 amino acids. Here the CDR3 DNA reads TGTGCCAGCAGTTTGGCAGGGTACTATGGCTACACCTTC. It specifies CASSLAGYYGYTF.

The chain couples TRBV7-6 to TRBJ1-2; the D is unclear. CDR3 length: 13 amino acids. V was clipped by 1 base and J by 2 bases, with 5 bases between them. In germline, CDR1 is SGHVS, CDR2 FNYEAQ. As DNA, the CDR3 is TGTGCCAGCAGCTTAGAGCGGAACTATGGCTACACCTTC. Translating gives CASSLERNYGYTF.

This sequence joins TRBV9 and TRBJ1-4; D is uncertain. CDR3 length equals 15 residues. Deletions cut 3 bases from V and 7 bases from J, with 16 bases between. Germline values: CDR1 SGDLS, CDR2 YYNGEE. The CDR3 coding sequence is TGTGCCAGCAGCGCGGCGGGTACCCCTCCTGAAAAACTGTTTTTT. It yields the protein CASSAAGTPPEKLFF.

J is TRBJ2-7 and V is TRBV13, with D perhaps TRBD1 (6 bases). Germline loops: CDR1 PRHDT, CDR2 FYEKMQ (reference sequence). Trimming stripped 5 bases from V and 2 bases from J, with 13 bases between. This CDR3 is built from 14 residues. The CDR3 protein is CASSNRQVTYEQYF. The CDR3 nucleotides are TGTGCCAGCAGCAACCGACAGGTCACCTACGAGCAGTACTTC.

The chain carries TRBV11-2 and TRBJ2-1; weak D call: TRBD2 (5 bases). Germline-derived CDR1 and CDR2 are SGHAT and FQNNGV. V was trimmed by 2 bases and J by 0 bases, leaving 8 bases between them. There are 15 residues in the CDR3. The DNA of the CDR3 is TGTGCCAGCAGCTTAATGGGGAGCTCCTACAATGAGCAGTTCTTC. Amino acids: CASSLMGSSYNEQFF.

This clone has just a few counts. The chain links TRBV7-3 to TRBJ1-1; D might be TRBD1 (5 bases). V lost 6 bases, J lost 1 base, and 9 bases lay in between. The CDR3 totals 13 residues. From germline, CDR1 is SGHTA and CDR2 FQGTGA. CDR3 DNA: TGTGCCAGCAGTCAAACAGGGAACACTGAAGCTTTCTTT. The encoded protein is CASSQTGNTEAFF.

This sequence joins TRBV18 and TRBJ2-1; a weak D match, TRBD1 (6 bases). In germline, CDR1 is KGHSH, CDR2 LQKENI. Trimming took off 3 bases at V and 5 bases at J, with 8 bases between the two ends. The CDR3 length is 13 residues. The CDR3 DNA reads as TGTGCCAGCTCACCTAGACAGGACAATGAGCAGTTCTTC. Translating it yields CASSPRQDNEQFF.

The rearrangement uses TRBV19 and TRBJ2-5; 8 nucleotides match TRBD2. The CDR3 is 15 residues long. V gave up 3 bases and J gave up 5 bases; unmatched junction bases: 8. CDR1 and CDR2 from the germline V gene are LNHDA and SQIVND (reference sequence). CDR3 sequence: CASSMAPRGDETQYF. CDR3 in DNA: TGTGCCAGTAGTATGGCCCCGCGGGGGGATGAGACCCAGTACTTC.

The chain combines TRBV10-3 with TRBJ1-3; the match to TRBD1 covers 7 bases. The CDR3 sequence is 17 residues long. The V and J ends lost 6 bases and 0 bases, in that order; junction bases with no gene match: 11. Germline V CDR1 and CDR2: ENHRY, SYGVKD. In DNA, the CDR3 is TGTGCCATCAGGACAGGGAAGTCCCAAGGCTCTGGAAACACCATATATTTT. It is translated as CAIRTGKSQGSGNTIYF.

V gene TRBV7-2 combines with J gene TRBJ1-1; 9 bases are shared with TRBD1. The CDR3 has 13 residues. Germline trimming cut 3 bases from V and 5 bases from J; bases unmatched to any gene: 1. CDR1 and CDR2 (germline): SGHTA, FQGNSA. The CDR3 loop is CASSFDRGTEAFF. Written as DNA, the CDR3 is TGTGCCAGCAGCTTTGACAGGGGGACTGAAGCTTTCTTT.

DNA of the CDR3: TGCAGCGCGAAGCAGGGGGCTTCGCAAGAGACCCAGTACTTC. This translates into CSAKQGASQETQYF. The rearrangement joins TRBV29-1 to TRBJ2-5, with 8 bases that match TRBD1. This CDR3 spans 14 amino acids. V was clipped by 7 bases and J by 2 bases; unmatched bases: 9. In germline, CDR1 is SQVTM, CDR2 ANQGSEA.

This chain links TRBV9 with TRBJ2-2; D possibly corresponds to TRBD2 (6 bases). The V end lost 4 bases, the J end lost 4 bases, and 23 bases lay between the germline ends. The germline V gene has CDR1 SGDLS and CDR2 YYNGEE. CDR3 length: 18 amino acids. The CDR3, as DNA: TGTGCCAGCAGCAAGGAAGAGTGGGACTCCGAGGGCACCGGGGAGCTGTTTTTT. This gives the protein CASSKEEWDSEGTGELFF.

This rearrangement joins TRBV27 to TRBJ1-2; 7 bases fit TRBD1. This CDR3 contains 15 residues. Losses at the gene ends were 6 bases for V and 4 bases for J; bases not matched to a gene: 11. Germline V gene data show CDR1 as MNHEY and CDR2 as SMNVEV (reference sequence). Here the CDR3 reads CASRQIPGQLYGYTF. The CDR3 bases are TGTGCCAGCAGGCAAATTCCGGGACAGCTCTATGGCTACACCTTC.

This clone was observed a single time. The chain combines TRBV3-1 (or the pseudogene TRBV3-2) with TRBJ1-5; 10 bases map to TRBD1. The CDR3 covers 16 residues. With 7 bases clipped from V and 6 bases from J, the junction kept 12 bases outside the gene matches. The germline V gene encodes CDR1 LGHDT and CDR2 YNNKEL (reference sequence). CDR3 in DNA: TGTGCCAGCAACCTTCGGACAGGGGGAGGTAGTCAGCCCCAGCATTTT. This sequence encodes CASNLRTGGGSQPQHF.